The clone carrying this T cell receptor (beta chain) was counted ten times or more. TCRdb recomputed calls from the reads with MiXCR, one row per CDR3 protein. The sample has under 300,000 distinct CDR3 sequences; less than 35% are singletons. This entry comes from a study of kidney transplant recipient with SARS-CoV-2 infection. The CDR3 consists of 14 residues. Trimming pared 3 bases from V and 4 bases from J, leaving 12 bases between. Germline CDR1 is SGHNT and CDR2 is YENEEA. V usage is TRBV11-3 and J usage is TRBJ1-1; tentatively, D is TRBD1 (6 bases). The receptor was isolated from a male patient aged 25-45 years who had COVID-19 and was a kidney transplant recipient. Some T cells may be transferred from the graft donor. The sample consisted of a blood sample, taken at baseline and between days 110 and 120 from a kidney transplant recipient. The CDR3 sequence: CASSFDSRGTEAFF. CDR3 DNA: TGTGCCAGCAGCTTCGATTCCAGGGGCACTGAAGCTTTCTTT.